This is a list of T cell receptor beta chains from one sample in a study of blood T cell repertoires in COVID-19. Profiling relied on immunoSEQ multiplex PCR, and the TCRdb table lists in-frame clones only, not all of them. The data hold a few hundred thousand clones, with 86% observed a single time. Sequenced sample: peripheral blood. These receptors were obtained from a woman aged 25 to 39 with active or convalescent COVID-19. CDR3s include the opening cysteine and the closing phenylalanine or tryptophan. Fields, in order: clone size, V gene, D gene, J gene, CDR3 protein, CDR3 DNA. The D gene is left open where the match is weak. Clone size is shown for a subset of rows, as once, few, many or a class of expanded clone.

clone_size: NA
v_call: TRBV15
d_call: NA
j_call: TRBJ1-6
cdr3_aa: CATSRDPGNSPLHF
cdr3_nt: TGTGCCACCAGCAGAGATCCGGGAAATTCACCCCTCCACTTT

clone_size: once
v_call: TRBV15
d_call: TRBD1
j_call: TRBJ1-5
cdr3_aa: CATSRGTGGFNQPQHF
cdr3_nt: TGTGCCACCAGCAGAGGGACAGGGGGATTCAATCAGCCCCAGCATTTT

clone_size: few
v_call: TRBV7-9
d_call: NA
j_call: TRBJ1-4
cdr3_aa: CASSLAVGETNEKLFF
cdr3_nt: TGTGCCAGCAGCTTAGCGGTGGGAGAAACCAATGAAAAACTGTTTTTT

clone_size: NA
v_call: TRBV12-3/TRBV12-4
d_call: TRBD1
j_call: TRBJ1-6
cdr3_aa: CASSPTGNSPLHF
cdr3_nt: TGTGCCAGCAGTCCGACAGGGAACTCACCCCTCCACTTT

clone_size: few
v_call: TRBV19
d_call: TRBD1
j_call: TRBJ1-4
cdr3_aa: CASSFPGQGNEKLFF
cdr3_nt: TGTGCCAGTAGTTTTCCGGGACAGGGTAATGAAAAACTGTTTTTT

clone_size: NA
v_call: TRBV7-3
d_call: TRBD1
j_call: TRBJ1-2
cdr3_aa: CASSATGYGYTF
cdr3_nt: TGTGCCAGCAGCGCGACAGGGTATGGCTACACCTTC

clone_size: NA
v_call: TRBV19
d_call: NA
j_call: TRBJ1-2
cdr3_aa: CASNTGQANYGYTF
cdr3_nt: TGTGCCAGTAATACGGGACAAGCTAACTATGGCTACACCTTC

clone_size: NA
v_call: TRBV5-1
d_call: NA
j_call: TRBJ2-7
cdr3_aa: CASSLGSFEQYF
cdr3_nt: TGCGCCAGCAGCTTGGGTTCTTTCGAGCAGTACTTC

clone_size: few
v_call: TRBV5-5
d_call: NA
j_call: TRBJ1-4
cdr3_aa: CASSDRLNEKLFF
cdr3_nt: TGTGCCAGCAGCGACAGGCTCAATGAAAAACTGTTTTTT

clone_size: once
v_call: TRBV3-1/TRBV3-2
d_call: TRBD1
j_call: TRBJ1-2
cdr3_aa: CASSQTGAGYTF
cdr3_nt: TGTGCCAGCAGCCAAACAGGGGCCGGCTACACCTTC

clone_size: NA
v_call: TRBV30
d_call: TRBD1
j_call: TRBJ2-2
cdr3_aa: CAWDGTGGTGELFF
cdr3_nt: TGTGCCTGGGACGGGACAGGGGGCACCGGGGAGCTGTTTTTT

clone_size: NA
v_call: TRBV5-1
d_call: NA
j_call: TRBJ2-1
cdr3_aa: CASSLGRNEQFF
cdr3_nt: TGCGCCAGCAGCTTAGGGAGAAATGAGCAGTTCTTC

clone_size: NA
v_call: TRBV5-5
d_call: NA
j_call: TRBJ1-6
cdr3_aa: CASRVDGYNSPLHF
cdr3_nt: TGTGCCAGCCGGGTTGACGGATATAATTCACCCCTCCACTTT

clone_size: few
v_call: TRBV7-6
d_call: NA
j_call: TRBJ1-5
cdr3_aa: CASSSTGLGADQPQHF
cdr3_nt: TGTGCCAGCAGCAGCACAGGGTTGGGGGCGGATCAGCCCCAGCATTTT

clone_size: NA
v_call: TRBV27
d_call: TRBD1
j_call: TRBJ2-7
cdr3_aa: CASSLSMTGGPSYEQYF
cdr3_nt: TGTGCCAGCAGTTTATCCATGACAGGGGGTCCCTCCTACGAGCAGTACTTC

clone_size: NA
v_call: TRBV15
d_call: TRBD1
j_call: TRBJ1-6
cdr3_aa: CATSRETFRGNSPLHF
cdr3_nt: TGTGCCACCAGCAGAGAGACCTTCAGGGGGAATTCACCCCTCCACTTT

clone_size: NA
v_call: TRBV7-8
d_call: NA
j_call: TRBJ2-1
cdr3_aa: CASSRGGLAVNEQFF
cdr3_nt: TGTGCCAGCAGCCGAGGAGGGCTAGCCGTAAATGAGCAGTTCTTC

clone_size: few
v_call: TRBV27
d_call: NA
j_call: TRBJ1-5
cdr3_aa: CASSHKQGSSNQPQHF
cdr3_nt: TGTGCCAGCAGTCACAAACAGGGAAGTAGCAATCAGCCCCAGCATTTT

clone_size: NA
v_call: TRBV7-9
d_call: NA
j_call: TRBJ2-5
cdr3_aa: CASSIDSQETQYF
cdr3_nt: TGTGCCAGCAGCATAGACAGCCAAGAGACCCAGTACTTC

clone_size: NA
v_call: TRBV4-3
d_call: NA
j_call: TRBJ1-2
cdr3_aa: CASSHRMGDYGYTF
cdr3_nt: TGCGCCAGCAGCCATCGTATGGGAGACTATGGCTACACCTTC

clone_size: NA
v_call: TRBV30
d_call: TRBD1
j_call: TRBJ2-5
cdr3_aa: CAWMRGPQETQYF
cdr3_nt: TGTGCCTGGATGAGGGGGCCACAAGAGACCCAGTACTTC

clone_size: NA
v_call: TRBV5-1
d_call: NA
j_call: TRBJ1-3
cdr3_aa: CASSFSGVTPGNTIYF
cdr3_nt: TGCGCCAGCAGCTTTTCAGGGGTTACGCCGGGAAACACCATATATTTT

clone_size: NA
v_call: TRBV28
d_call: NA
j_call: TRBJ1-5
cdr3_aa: CASSPFNQPQHF
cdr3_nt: TGTGCCAGCAGTCCTTTTAATCAGCCCCAGCATTTT

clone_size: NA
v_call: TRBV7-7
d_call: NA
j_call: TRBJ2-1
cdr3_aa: CASSLGLHNEQFF
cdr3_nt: TGTGCTAGCAGCTTAGGGCTCCACAATGAGCAGTTCTTC

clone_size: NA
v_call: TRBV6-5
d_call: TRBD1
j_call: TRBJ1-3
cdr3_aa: CASSDRGGNTIYF
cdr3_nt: TGTGCCAGCAGCGACAGGGGGGGAAACACCATATATTTT

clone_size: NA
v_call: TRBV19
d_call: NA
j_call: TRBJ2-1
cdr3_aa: CASSIGGGHPNEQFF
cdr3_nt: TGTGCCAGTAGTATAGGCGGGGGCCACCCCAATGAGCAGTTCTTC

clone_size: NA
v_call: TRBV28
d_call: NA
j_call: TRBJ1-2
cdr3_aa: CASSSTSMYGYTF
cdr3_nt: TGTGCCAGCAGCTCAACATCAATGTATGGCTACACCTTC

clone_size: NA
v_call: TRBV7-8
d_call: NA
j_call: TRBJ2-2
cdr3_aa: CASSRDGWSSGELFF
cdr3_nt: TGTGCCAGCAGCCGAGATGGCTGGTCCAGCGGGGAGCTGTTTTTT

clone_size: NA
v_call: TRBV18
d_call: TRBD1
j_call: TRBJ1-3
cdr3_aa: CASSSPGQGRSGNTIYF
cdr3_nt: TGTGCCAGCTCATCTCCGGGACAGGGGCGGTCTGGAAACACCATATATTTT

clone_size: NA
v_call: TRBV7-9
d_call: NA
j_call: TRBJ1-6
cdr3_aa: CASTSRERSPLHF
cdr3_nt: TGTGCCAGCACTTCGAGAGAGAGGTCACCCCTCCACTTT

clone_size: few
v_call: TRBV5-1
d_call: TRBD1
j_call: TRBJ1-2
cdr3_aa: CASSLDRGGYTF
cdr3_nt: TGCGCCAGCAGCCTAGACAGGGGTGGCTACACCTTC

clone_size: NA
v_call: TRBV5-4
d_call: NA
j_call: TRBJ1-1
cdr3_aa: CASRPGETRTEAFF
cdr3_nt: TGTGCCAGCAGGCCCGGGGAGACGCGCACTGAAGCTTTCTTT

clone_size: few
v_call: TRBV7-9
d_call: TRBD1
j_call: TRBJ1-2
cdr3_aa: CASSSQGYGYTF
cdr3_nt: TGTGCCAGCAGCTCACAGGGGTATGGCTACACCTTC

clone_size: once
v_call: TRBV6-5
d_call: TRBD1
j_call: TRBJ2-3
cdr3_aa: CASSLTGGPTDTQYF
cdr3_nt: TGTGCCAGCAGCCTCACAGGGGGGCCCACAGATACGCAGTATTTT

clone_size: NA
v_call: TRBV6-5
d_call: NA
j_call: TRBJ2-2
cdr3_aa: CATKGGGGTGELFF
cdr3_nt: TGTGCCACGAAAGGGGGGGGCGGCACCGGGGAGCTGTTTTTT

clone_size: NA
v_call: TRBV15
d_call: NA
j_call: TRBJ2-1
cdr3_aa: CATSRVGGVLHRNEQFF
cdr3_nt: TGTGCCACCAGCAGAGTTGGAGGTGTCCTCCACCGCAATGAGCAGTTCTTC

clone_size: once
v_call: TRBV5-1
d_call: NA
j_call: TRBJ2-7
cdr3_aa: CASSLVTGSYEQYF
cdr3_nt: TGCGCCAGCAGCTTGGTTACAGGGTCCTACGAGCAGTACTTC

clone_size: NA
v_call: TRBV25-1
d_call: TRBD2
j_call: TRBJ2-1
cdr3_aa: CASRSRGRDEQFF
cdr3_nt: TGTGCCAGCAGATCGCGGGGGAGGGATGAGCAGTTCTTC

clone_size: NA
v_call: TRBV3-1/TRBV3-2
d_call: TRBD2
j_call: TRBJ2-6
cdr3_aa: CASSHSAASGGFRANVLTF
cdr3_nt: TGTGCCAGCAGCCACTCGGCGGCTAGCGGGGGGTTCCGGGCCAACGTCCTGACTTTC

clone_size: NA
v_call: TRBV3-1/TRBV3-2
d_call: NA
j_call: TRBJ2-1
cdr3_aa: CASSQEGGVYNEQFF
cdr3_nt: TGTGCCAGCAGCCAGGAGGGGGGGGTCTACAATGAGCAGTTCTTC

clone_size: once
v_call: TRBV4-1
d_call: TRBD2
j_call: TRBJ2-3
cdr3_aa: CASSQGPLAGGDTDTQYF
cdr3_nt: TGCGCCAGCAGCCAAGGCCCCCTAGCGGGGGGGGACACAGATACGCAGTATTTT

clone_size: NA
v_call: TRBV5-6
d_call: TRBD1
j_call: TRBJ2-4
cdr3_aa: CASSLLGGQGGDIQYF
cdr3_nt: TGTGCCAGCAGCCTCTTGGGGGGACAGGGAGGAGACATTCAGTACTTC

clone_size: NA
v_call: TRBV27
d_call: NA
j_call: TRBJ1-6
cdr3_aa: CASRFDSNNSPLHF
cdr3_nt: TGTGCCAGCAGGTTCGACAGCAATAATTCACCCCTCCACTTT

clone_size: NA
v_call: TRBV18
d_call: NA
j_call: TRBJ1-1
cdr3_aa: CASSLNRGGRDTEAFF
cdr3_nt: TGTGCCAGCTCGCTTAACCGGGGGGGCAGGGACACTGAAGCTTTCTTT

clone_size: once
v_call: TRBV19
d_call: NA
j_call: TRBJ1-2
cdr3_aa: CASSRDKFGNVGYTF
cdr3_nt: TGTGCCAGTAGTAGGGACAAGTTCGGTAACGTGGGCTACACCTTC

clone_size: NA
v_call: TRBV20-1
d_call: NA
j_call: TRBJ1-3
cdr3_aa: CSASRGGSGNTIYF
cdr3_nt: TGCAGTGCTAGTCGGGGGGGCTCTGGAAACACCATATATTTT

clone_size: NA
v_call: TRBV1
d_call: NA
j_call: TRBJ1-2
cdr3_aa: CTSRRGQGVYGYTF
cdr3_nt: TGCACCAGCAGAAGGGGACAGGGAGTGTATGGCTACACCTTC

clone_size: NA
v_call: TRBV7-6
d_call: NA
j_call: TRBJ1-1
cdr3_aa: CASSLEFGGTEAFF
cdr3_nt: TGTGCCAGCAGCTTGGAGTTCGGGGGCACTGAAGCTTTCTTT